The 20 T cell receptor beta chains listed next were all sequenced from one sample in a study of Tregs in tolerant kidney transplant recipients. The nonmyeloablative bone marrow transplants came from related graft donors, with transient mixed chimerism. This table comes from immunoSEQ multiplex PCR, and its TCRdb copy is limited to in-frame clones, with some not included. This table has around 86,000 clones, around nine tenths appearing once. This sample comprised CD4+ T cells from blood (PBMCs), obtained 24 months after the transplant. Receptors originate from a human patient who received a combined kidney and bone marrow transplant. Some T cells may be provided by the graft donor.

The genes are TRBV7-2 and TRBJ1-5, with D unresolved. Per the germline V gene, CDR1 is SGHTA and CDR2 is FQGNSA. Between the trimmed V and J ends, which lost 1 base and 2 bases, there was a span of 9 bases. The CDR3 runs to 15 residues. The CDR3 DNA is TGTGCCAGCAGCTTAGTGGCGCAGGGCAATCAGCCCCAGCATTTT. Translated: CASSLVAQGNQPQHF.

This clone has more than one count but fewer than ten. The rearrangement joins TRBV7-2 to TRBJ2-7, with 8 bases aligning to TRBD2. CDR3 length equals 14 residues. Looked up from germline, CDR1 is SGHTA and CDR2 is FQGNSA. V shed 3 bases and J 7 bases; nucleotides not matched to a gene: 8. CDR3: CASSLPGGSMEQYF. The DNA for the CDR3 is TGTGCCAGCAGCTTGCCGGGAGGGTCTATGGAGCAGTACTTC.

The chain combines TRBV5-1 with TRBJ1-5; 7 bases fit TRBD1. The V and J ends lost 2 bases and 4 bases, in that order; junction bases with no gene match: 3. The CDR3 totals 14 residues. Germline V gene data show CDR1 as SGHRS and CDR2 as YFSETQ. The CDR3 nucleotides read TGCGCCAGCAGCTTAGGGGGCCTTAATCAGCCCCAGCATTTT. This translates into CASSLGGLNQPQHF.

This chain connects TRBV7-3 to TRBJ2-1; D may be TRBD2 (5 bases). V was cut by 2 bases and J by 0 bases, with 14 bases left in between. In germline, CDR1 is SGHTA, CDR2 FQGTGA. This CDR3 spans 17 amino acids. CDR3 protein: CASSLWELEYSYNEQFF. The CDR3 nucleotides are TGTGCCAGCAGCTTATGGGAACTAGAGTACTCCTACAATGAGCAGTTCTTC.

The CDR3 protein is CASSSGLAGGLETQYF. The CDR3 bases are TGCGCCAGCAGCTCAGGACTAGCGGGGGGGCTTGAGACCCAGTACTTC. The chain combines TRBV5-1 with TRBJ2-5; 15 bases fit TRBD2. V lost 3 bases and J lost 5; bases outside the gene matches: 5. The CDR3 is made up of 16 amino acids. Germline V gene lookup returns CDR1 SGHRS and CDR2 YFSETQ.

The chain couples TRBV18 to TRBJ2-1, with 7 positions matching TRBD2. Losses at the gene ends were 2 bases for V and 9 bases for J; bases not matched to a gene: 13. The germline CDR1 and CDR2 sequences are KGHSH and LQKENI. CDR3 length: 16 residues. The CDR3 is CASSPIYGRGIGEQFF. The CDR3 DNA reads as TGTGCCAGCTCACCAATCTACGGGCGGGGGATAGGTGAGCAGTTCTTC.

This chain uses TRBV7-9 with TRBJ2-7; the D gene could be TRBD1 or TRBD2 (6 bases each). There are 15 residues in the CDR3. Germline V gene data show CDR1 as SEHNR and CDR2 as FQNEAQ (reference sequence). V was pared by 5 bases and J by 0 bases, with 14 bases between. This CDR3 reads CASSLGGPLSYEQYF. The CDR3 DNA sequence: TGTGCCAGCAGCCTAGGGGGGCCGCTCTCCTACGAGCAGTACTTC.

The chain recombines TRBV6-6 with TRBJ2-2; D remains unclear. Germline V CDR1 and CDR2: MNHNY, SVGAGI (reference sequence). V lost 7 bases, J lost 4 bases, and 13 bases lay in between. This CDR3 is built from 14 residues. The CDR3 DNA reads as TGTGCCAGCACTAGGCATGTGGGCACCGGGGAGCTGTTTTTT. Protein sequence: CASTRHVGTGELFF.

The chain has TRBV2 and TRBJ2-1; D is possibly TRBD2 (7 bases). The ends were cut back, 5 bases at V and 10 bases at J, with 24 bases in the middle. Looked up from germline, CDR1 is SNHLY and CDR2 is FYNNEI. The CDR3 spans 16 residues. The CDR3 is CASSSVRGGGHWEQFF. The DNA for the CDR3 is TGTGCCAGCAGTAGCGTCCGAGGGGGGGGGCACTGGGAGCAGTTCTTC.

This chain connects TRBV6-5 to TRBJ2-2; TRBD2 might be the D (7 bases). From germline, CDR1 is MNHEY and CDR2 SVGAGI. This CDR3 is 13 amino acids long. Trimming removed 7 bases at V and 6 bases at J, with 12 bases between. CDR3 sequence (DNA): TGTGCCAGCAACCGGGGGGCCGCCGGGGAGCTGTTTTTT. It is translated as CASNRGAAGELFF.

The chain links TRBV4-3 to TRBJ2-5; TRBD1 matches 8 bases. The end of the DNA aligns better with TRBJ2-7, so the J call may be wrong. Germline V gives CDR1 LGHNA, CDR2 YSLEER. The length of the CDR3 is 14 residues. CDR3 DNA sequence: TGCGCCAGCAGCCGGACCGGACAGGGCCACGAGCAGTACTTC. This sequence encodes CASSRTGQGHEQYF.

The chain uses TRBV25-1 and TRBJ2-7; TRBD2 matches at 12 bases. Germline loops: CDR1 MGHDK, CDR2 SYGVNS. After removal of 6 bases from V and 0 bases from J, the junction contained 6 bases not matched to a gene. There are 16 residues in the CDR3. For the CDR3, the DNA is TGTGCCAGCAGCCCTAGCGGGAGGGCCAGCTCCTACGAGCAGTACTTC. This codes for CASSPSGRASSYEQYF.

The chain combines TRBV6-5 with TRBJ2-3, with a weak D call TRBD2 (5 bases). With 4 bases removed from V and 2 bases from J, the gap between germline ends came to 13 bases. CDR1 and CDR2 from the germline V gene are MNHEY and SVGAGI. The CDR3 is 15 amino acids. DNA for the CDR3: TGTGCCAGCAGTTGGGAGCAGTCCCTCACAGATACGCAGTATTTT. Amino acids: CASSWEQSLTDTQYF.

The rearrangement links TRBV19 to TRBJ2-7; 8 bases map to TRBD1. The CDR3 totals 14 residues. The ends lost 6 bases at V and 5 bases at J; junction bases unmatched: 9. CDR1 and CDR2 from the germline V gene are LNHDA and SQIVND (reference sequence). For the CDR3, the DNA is TGTGCCAGTAGCCAACAGGGGGATGGGGACGAGCAGTACTTC. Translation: CASSQQGDGDEQYF.

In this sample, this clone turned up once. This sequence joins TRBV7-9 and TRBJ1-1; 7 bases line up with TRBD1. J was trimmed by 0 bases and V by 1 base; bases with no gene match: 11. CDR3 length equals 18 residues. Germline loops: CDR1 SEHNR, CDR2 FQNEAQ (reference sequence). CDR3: CASSLGEYRGPMNTEAFF. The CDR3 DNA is TGTGCCAGCAGCTTAGGAGAGTACAGGGGCCCTATGAACACTGAAGCTTTCTTT.

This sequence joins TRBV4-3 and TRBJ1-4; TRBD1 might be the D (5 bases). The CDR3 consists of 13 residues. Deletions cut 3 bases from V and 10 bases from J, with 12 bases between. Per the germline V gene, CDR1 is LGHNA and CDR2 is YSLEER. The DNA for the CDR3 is TGCGCCAGCAGCCAGCAGGGTAAAGCAAAACTGTTTTTT. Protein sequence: CASSQQGKAKLFF.

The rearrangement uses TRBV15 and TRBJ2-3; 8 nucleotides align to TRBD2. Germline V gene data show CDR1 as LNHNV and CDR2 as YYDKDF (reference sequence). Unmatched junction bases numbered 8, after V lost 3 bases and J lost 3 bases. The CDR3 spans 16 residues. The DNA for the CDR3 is TGTGCCACCAGCAGGAAATCTGGACTAGCAACAGATACGCAGTATTTT. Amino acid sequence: CATSRKSGLATDTQYF.

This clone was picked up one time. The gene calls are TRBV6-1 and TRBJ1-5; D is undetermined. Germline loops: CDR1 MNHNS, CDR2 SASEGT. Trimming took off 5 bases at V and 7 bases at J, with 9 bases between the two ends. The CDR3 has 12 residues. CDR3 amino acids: CASSLRWQPQHF. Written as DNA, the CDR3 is TGTGCCAGCAGTCTACGGTGGCAGCCCCAGCATTTT.

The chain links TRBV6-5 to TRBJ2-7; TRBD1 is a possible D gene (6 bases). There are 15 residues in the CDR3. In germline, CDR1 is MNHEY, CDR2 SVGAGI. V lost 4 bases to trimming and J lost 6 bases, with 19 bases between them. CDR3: CASSFGRGYTTEQYF. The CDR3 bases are TGTGCCAGCAGTTTCGGCAGGGGCTATACTACCGAGCAGTACTTC.

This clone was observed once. The CDR3 here is CASSQVLVTGGYPQYF. CDR3 coding DNA: TGCGCCAGCAGCCAAGTTTTGGTGACGGGAGGCTATCCGCAGTATTTT. This chain links TRBV4-3 with TRBJ2-3, with TRBD2 matching over 7 bases. Germline CDR1 and CDR2: LGHNA and YSLEER. V gave up 1 base and J gave up 10 bases; unmatched junction bases: 14. The CDR3 spans 16 residues.